This T cell receptor (beta chain) derives from a study of control samples from healthy donors and cancer patients. The V gene's germline CDR1 is MNHEY and CDR2 SVGAGI. The CDR3 consists of 13 residues. Trimming left V 0 bases short and J 0 bases short, with 1 base between. Measured with immunoSEQ multiplex PCR; TCRdb has only the in-frame clones, and not every one. This sample has roughly 150,000 clones; around nine tenths occur once, and the top ten carry less than 0.75%. Sequencing used blood. The receptor was isolated from a woman under 40 in good health. The J gene is TRBJ2-3, the V gene TRBV6-5, with unresolved D. CDR3 loop: CASSYSSTDTQYF. CDR3 DNA: TGTGCCAGCAGTTACTCGAGCACAGATACGCAGTATTTT.